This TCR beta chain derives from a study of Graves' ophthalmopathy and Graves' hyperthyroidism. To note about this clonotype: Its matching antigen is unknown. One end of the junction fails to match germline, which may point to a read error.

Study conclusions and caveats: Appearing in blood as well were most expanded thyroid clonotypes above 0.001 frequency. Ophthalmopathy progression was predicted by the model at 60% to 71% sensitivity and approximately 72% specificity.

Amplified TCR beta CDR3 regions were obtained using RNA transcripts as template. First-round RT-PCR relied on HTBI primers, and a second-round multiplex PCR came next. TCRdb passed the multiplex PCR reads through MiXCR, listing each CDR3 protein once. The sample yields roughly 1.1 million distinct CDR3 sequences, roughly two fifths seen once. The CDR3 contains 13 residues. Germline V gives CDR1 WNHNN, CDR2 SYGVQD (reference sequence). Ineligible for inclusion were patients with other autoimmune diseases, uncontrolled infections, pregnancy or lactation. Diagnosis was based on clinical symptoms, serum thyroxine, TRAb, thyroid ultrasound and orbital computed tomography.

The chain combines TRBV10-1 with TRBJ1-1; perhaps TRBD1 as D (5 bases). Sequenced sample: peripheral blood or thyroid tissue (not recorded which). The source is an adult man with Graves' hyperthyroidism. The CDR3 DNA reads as TGCGCCAGCAGAGACAGATTTAACACTGAGGCTTTCTTT. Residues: CASRDRFNTEAFF.